These T cell receptor beta chains were read from a single sample in a study of identical twins. A single record per CDR3 protein comes from TCRdb applying MiXCR to the 5' RACE reads. Of 550,000 to 700,000 distinct CDR3 sequences listed, over 8.5% are singletons. These data also formed part of another study, on yellow fever vaccine responses in identical twins.

The sequenced sample was PBMCs. The source is a woman in her late teens or twenties in good health. CDR3s include the opening cysteine and the closing phenylalanine or tryptophan. Fields, in order: clone size, V gene, J gene, D gene, CDR3 protein, CDR3 DNA. D genes are given only for firm matches. Clone size is given for some rows only: seen once, a few or many times, or a class if the clone is expanded.

clone size: few
V gene: TRBV7-2
J gene: TRBJ2-7
D gene: NA
CDR3 protein: CASSSQNTGKQYF
CDR3 DNA: TGTGCCAGCAGCTCGCAAAACACCGGGAAGCAGTACTTC

clone size: many
V gene: TRBV12-3/TRBV12-4
J gene: TRBJ2-5
D gene: TRBD2
CDR3 protein: CASSRNGLEETQYF
CDR3 DNA: TGTGCCAGCAGTCGAAATGGACTAGAAGAGACCCAGTACTTC

clone size: few
V gene: TRBV7-9
J gene: TRBJ2-7
D gene: NA
CDR3 protein: CASSSNTPTESSYEQYF
CDR3 DNA: TGTGCCAGCAGCTCCAACACCCCGACGGAGAGCTCCTACGAGCAGTACTTC

clone size: NA
V gene: TRBV3-1
J gene: TRBJ2-1
D gene: TRBD2
CDR3 protein: CASRPISSGGGEQFF
CDR3 DNA: TGTGCCAGCAGACCTATTAGCTCCGGGGGGGGTGAGCAGTTCTTC

clone size: NA
V gene: TRBV2
J gene: TRBJ2-5
D gene: NA
CDR3 protein: CASRGDRSRVRF
CDR3 DNA: TGTGCCAGCAGGGGAGACAGAAGCCGTGTCAGATTC

clone size: many
V gene: TRBV29-1
J gene: TRBJ2-5
D gene: NA
CDR3 protein: CSVEVAGEETQYF
CDR3 DNA: TGCAGCGTTGAGGTCGCAGGGGAGGAGACCCAGTACTTC

clone size: few
V gene: TRBV21-1
J gene: TRBJ2-3
D gene: NA
CDR3 protein: CASSKSLSGVRDTQYF
CDR3 DNA: TGTGCCAGCAGCAAATCCCTAAGCGGGGTTAGAGATACGCAGTATTTT

clone size: few
V gene: TRBV30
J gene: TRBJ2-3
D gene: NA
CDR3 protein: CAWANDLSDTQYF
CDR3 DNA: TGTGCCTGGGCCAATGATCTTTCAGATACGCAGTATTTT

clone size: NA
V gene: TRBV6-1
J gene: TRBJ1-1
D gene: TRBD1
CDR3 protein: CASTAGGLNTEAFF
CDR3 DNA: TGTGCCAGCACCGCAGGGGGCTTGAACACTGAAGCTTTCTTT

clone size: many
V gene: TRBV4-3
J gene: TRBJ2-7
D gene: NA
CDR3 protein: CASSQVRSYSYEQYF
CDR3 DNA: TGCGCCAGCAGCCAAGTTCGCTCATACTCCTACGAGCAGTACTTC

clone size: many
V gene: TRBV28
J gene: TRBJ2-2
D gene: NA
CDR3 protein: CASSSTSGYNTGELFF
CDR3 DNA: TGTGCCAGCAGTTCCACCTCGGGCTATAACACCGGGGAGCTGTTTTTT

clone size: few
V gene: TRBV28
J gene: TRBJ1-6
D gene: NA
CDR3 protein: CASSQQGNNSPLHF
CDR3 DNA: TGTGCCAGCAGCCAACAGGGCAATAATTCACCCCTCCACTTT

clone size: NA
V gene: TRBV10-3
J gene: TRBJ2-2
D gene: TRBD1
CDR3 protein: CTIKHPSPKRGPNTGELFF
CDR3 DNA: TGTACCATCAAGCACCCTTCGCCGAAGAGGGGGCCGAACACCGGGGAGCTGTTTTTT

clone size: many
V gene: TRBV20-1
J gene: TRBJ2-7
D gene: NA
CDR3 protein: CSARDPGLEANEQYF
CDR3 DNA: TGCAGTGCTAGAGACCCGGGACTCGAAGCAAACGAGCAGTACTTC

clone size: few
V gene: TRBV5-1
J gene: TRBJ2-5
D gene: NA
CDR3 protein: CASSSSTRTLGTQYF
CDR3 DNA: TGCGCCAGCAGCTCCTCGACTCGCACGTTGGGGACCCAGTACTTC

clone size: few
V gene: TRBV29-1
J gene: TRBJ2-5
D gene: TRBD2
CDR3 protein: CSVEAGGLEKTQYF
CDR3 DNA: TGCAGCGTTGAGGCGGGGGGGCTGGAGAAGACCCAGTACTTC

clone size: few
V gene: TRBV7-2
J gene: TRBJ2-7
D gene: NA
CDR3 protein: CASSRRGSGYEQYF
CDR3 DNA: TGTGCCAGCAGCCGACGGGGCTCGGGCTACGAGCAGTACTTC

clone size: few
V gene: TRBV5-1
J gene: TRBJ2-3
D gene: NA
CDR3 protein: CASSLGLGHDTQYF
CDR3 DNA: TGCGCCAGCAGCTTGGGTTTGGGCCACGATACGCAGTATTTT

clone size: NA
V gene: TRBV10-3
J gene: TRBJ2-7
D gene: TRBD2
CDR3 protein: CAISDLLAGESYEQYF
CDR3 DNA: TGTGCCATCAGTGACCTTCTAGCGGGGGAATCCTACGAGCAGTACTTC

clone size: few
V gene: TRBV27
J gene: TRBJ2-1
D gene: NA
CDR3 protein: CASSPGDGNEQFF
CDR3 DNA: TGTGCCAGCAGTCCTGGGGACGGTAATGAGCAGTTCTTC

clone size: many
V gene: TRBV10-3
J gene: TRBJ1-1
D gene: NA
CDR3 protein: CAISSNGPTEAFF
CDR3 DNA: TGTGCCATCAGCTCCAATGGGCCCACTGAAGCTTTCTTT

clone size: few
V gene: TRBV7-2
J gene: TRBJ2-1
D gene: NA
CDR3 protein: CASSLYIRANNEQFF
CDR3 DNA: TGTGCCAGCAGCTTATACATCCGAGCCAACAATGAGCAGTTCTTC

clone size: few
V gene: TRBV6-5
J gene: TRBJ2-7
D gene: TRBD1
CDR3 protein: CASSYNRGNYEQYF
CDR3 DNA: TGTGCCAGCAGTTACAACAGGGGGAACTACGAGCAGTACTTC

clone size: many
V gene: TRBV28
J gene: TRBJ2-2
D gene: NA
CDR3 protein: CASSLLTGELFF
CDR3 DNA: TGTGCCAGCAGTTTATTAACCGGGGAGCTGTTTTTT

clone size: many
V gene: TRBV5-1
J gene: TRBJ1-6
D gene: TRBD1
CDR3 protein: CASSARQGAESPLHF
CDR3 DNA: TGCGCCAGCAGCGCCAGACAGGGGGCCGAATCACCCCTCCACTTT

clone size: few
V gene: TRBV28
J gene: TRBJ2-7
D gene: TRBD2
CDR3 protein: CASRGGEGSTQYF
CDR3 DNA: TGTGCCAGCAGGGGGGGGGAGGGCTCGACGCAGTACTTC

clone size: NA
V gene: TRBV3-1
J gene: TRBJ2-5
D gene: TRBD2
CDR3 protein: CASSQFPLAGGEETQYF
CDR3 DNA: TGTGCCAGCAGCCAATTCCCCCTAGCGGGGGGGGAAGAGACCCAGTACTTC

clone size: many
V gene: TRBV12-3/TRBV12-4
J gene: TRBJ1-5
D gene: TRBD1
CDR3 protein: CASSFWAGGNQPQHF
CDR3 DNA: TGTGCCAGCAGTTTTTGGGCAGGGGGAAATCAGCCCCAGCATTTT

clone size: many
V gene: TRBV6-5
J gene: TRBJ2-7
D gene: NA
CDR3 protein: CASGSPEQYF
CDR3 DNA: TGTGCCAGCGGTAGCCCCGAGCAGTACTTC

clone size: few
V gene: TRBV12-3/TRBV12-4
J gene: TRBJ2-2
D gene: NA
CDR3 protein: CASSLPGATNTGELFF
CDR3 DNA: TGTGCCAGCAGTTTACCGGGGGCCACGAACACCGGGGAGCTGTTTTTT

clone size: few
V gene: TRBV20-1
J gene: TRBJ2-5
D gene: NA
CDR3 protein: CSARGVAELYQETQYF
CDR3 DNA: TGCAGTGCTAGGGGGGTTGCGGAACTGTACCAAGAGACCCAGTACTTC

clone size: few
V gene: TRBV24-1
J gene: TRBJ2-7
D gene: NA
CDR3 protein: CATQEGQGTSYEQYF
CDR3 DNA: TGTGCCACCCAGGAGGGGCAGGGGACATCCTACGAGCAGTACTTC

clone size: few
V gene: TRBV12-3/TRBV12-4
J gene: TRBJ2-7
D gene: NA
CDR3 protein: CASTSGTTPYEQYF
CDR3 DNA: TGTGCCAGCACCTCGGGGACGACTCCCTACGAGCAGTACTTC

clone size: NA
V gene: TRBV7-2
J gene: TRBJ2-7
D gene: NA
CDR3 protein: CASSLGDYTYEQYF
CDR3 DNA: TGTGCCAGCAGCTTAGGTGACTATACCTACGAGCAGTACTTC

clone size: few
V gene: TRBV6-1
J gene: TRBJ2-2
D gene: NA
CDR3 protein: CASKGTVRTQELFF
CDR3 DNA: TGTGCCAGCAAGGGGACCGTTCGAACACAGGAGCTGTTTTTT

clone size: NA
V gene: TRBV23-1
J gene: TRBJ2-3
D gene: NA
CDR3 protein: CASNRSDPTTSTDTQYF
CDR3 DNA: TGCGCCAGCAATAGATCCGACCCGACAACTAGCACAGATACGCAGTATTTT

clone size: few
V gene: TRBV28
J gene: TRBJ2-4
D gene: NA
CDR3 protein: CASSPDSTGGGTKNIQYF
CDR3 DNA: TGTGCCAGCAGTCCTGACTCGACAGGCGGTGGGACCAAAAACATTCAGTACTTC

clone size: few
V gene: TRBV5-1
J gene: TRBJ2-2
D gene: NA
CDR3 protein: CASSRGGNTGELFF
CDR3 DNA: TGCGCCAGCAGCAGGGGTGGCAACACCGGGGAGCTGTTTTTT

clone size: many
V gene: TRBV29-1
J gene: TRBJ1-3
D gene: NA
CDR3 protein: CSVEVDSGNTIYF
CDR3 DNA: TGCAGCGTTGAAGTGGACTCTGGAAACACCATATATTTT

clone size: NA
V gene: TRBV7-9
J gene: TRBJ1-2
D gene: NA
CDR3 protein: CASSARTGNGYTF
CDR3 DNA: TGTGCCAGCAGCGCGCGGACGGGGAATGGCTACACCTTC

clone size: few
V gene: TRBV6-2/TRBV6-3
J gene: TRBJ2-1
D gene: NA
CDR3 protein: CASSYSGYEQFF
CDR3 DNA: TGTGCCAGCAGTTACTCTGGGTATGAGCAGTTCTTC

clone size: few
V gene: TRBV7-2
J gene: TRBJ2-3
D gene: NA
CDR3 protein: CASSPTMPDTQYF
CDR3 DNA: TGTGCCAGCAGCCCCACCATGCCAGATACGCAGTATTTT

clone size: few
V gene: TRBV5-5
J gene: TRBJ2-4
D gene: TRBD2
CDR3 protein: CASSPSTSGGAKNIQYF
CDR3 DNA: TGTGCCAGCAGCCCGAGTACTAGCGGGGGGGCCAAAAACATTCAGTACTTC

clone size: few
V gene: TRBV14
J gene: TRBJ2-5
D gene: TRBD1
CDR3 protein: CASSRDRGRYQETQYF
CDR3 DNA: TGTGCCAGCAGCCGGGACAGGGGACGGTACCAAGAGACCCAGTACTTC

clone size: many
V gene: TRBV10-3
J gene: TRBJ1-2
D gene: NA
CDR3 protein: CAISSQSSSGFGYTF
CDR3 DNA: TGTGCCATCAGCTCTCAGAGTTCGTCGGGGTTTGGCTACACCTTC

clone size: NA
V gene: TRBV20-1
J gene: TRBJ2-3
D gene: NA
CDR3 protein: CSAESNLQDTQYF
CDR3 DNA: TGCAGTGCCGAATCGAATTTGCAAGATACGCAGTATTTT

clone size: many
V gene: TRBV4-3
J gene: TRBJ2-7
D gene: NA
CDR3 protein: CASSQDVEHYEQYF
CDR3 DNA: TGCGCCAGCAGCCAAGATGTGGAGCACTACGAGCAGTACTTC

clone size: many
V gene: TRBV3-1
J gene: TRBJ1-4
D gene: NA
CDR3 protein: CASSLGWELFF
CDR3 DNA: TGTGCCAGCAGCCTCGGATGGGAACTGTTTTTT

clone size: NA
V gene: TRBV2
J gene: TRBJ2-5
D gene: TRBD2
CDR3 protein: CASSEAGGQEIQYF
CDR3 DNA: TGTGCCAGCAGTGAGGCGGGGGGGCAAGAGATCCAGTACTTC

clone size: few
V gene: TRBV7-8
J gene: TRBJ2-5
D gene: TRBD2
CDR3 protein: CASSPLAGVDETQYF
CDR3 DNA: TGTGCCAGCAGCCCACTAGCGGGGGTTGACGAGACCCAGTACTTC

clone size: NA
V gene: TRBV4-3
J gene: TRBJ2-7
D gene: TRBD1
CDR3 protein: CASSHGQGNYEQYF
CDR3 DNA: TGCGCCAGCAGCCATGGACAGGGGAACTACGAGCAGTACTTC

clone size: many
V gene: TRBV4-1
J gene: TRBJ2-1
D gene: TRBD2
CDR3 protein: CASSHGSGLAGAIEQFF
CDR3 DNA: TGCGCCAGCAGCCACGGATCGGGACTAGCGGGAGCTATTGAGCAGTTCTTC

clone size: NA
V gene: TRBV20-1
J gene: TRBJ2-3
D gene: NA
CDR3 protein: CSARVLTDTQYF
CDR3 DNA: TGCAGTGCTAGGGTACTGACAGATACGCAGTATTTT

clone size: many
V gene: TRBV5-1
J gene: TRBJ2-1
D gene: TRBD2
CDR3 protein: CASSFEAGVNEQFF
CDR3 DNA: TGCGCCAGCAGCTTTGAAGCGGGAGTGAATGAGCAGTTCTTC

clone size: many
V gene: TRBV6-1
J gene: TRBJ2-7
D gene: TRBD1
CDR3 protein: CASSRGQGTYEQYF
CDR3 DNA: TGTGCCAGCAGCCGGGGACAGGGGACCTACGAGCAGTACTTC

clone size: many
V gene: TRBV5-1
J gene: TRBJ2-5
D gene: TRBD1
CDR3 protein: CASSAQQGAQETQYF
CDR3 DNA: TGCGCCAGCAGCGCCCAACAGGGGGCCCAAGAGACCCAGTACTTC

clone size: few
V gene: TRBV20-1
J gene: TRBJ1-5
D gene: TRBD1
CDR3 protein: CSASETGGGQPQHF
CDR3 DNA: TGCAGTGCTAGTGAAACAGGGGGAGGGCAACCCCAGCATTTT

clone size: NA
V gene: TRBV9
J gene: TRBJ1-6
D gene: NA
CDR3 protein: CASTPGPMNSPLHF
CDR3 DNA: TGTGCCAGCACCCCGGGCCCCATGAATTCACCCCTCCACTTT

clone size: NA
V gene: TRBV29-1
J gene: TRBJ2-1
D gene: TRBD2
CDR3 protein: CSVVGLAGGNEQFF
CDR3 DNA: TGCAGCGTGGTAGGACTAGCGGGGGGAAATGAGCAGTTCTTC

clone size: few
V gene: TRBV6-2/TRBV6-3
J gene: TRBJ2-2
D gene: TRBD2
CDR3 protein: CASTLEKGLAPLTGELFF
CDR3 DNA: TGTGCCAGCACCCTCGAAAAGGGACTAGCGCCTCTCACCGGGGAGCTGTTTTTT